The 14 T cell receptor beta chains listed next were all sequenced from one sample in a study of OX40 agonist ivuxolimab in advanced cancers. Clones were read by immunoSEQ multiplex PCR, and TCRdb kept only the in-frame ones, dropping some. The data show approximately 120,000 clones, less than 95% seen once. The specimen was CD4+ or CD8+ T cells sorted from blood, collected in a trial of the OX40 agonist ivuxolimab. These receptors were collected from an adult with an advanced solid tumor such as melanoma, head and neck, liver or kidney cancer.

The J gene is TRBJ1-2, the V gene TRBV27; 8 bases are a match to TRBD1. The CDR3 length is 18 residues. The V and J ends lost 1 base and 0 bases, in that order; junction bases with no gene match: 10. Germline V gene sequence: CDR1 MNHEY, CDR2 SMNVEV (reference sequence). CDR3 in amino acids: CASSLYRDRTPSNYGYTF. The DNA for the CDR3 is TGTGCCAGCAGTTTATATCGGGACAGGACTCCTTCTAACTATGGCTACACCTTC.

The DNA of the CDR3 is TGTGCCAGTAGTATAGGCCATAATAGTAACTATGGCTACACCTTC. Translating gives CASSIGHNSNYGYTF. V is TRBV19 and J is TRBJ1-2, with D hard to call. The V and J ends lost 1 base and 1 base respectively, with 10 bases between them. Per the germline V gene, CDR1 is LNHDA and CDR2 is SQIVND (reference sequence). The CDR3 is made up of 15 amino acids.

The chain joins TRBV6-6 to TRBJ2-7, with a possible D match to TRBD1 (5 bases). Germline V gene data show CDR1 as MNHNY and CDR2 as SVGAGI (reference sequence). The CDR3 contains 13 residues. Trimming stripped 8 bases from V and 1 base from J, with 12 bases between. The CDR3 is CASGQGISYEQYF. For the CDR3, the DNA is TGTGCCAGCGGGCAGGGTATATCCTACGAGCAGTACTTC.

The CDR3 nucleotides are TGTGCCATCAGTGAGGCGGGGGCAGATACGCAGTATTTT. This translates into CAISEAGADTQYF. The rearrangement joins TRBV10-3 to TRBJ2-3; TRBD2 aligns across 7 bases. Germline V gene data show CDR1 as ENHRY and CDR2 as SYGVKD. The CDR3 loop spans 13 amino acids. The J segment lost 4 bases and the V segment lost 2 bases, leaving 0 bases of the junction unmatched.

Regarding this clone: At the DNA level, this CDR3 is encoded by other sequences in the same sample as well. The chain carries TRBV9 and TRBJ2-1; tentative D call: TRBD2 (5 bases). Germline CDR1 reads SGDLS; CDR2 reads YYNGEE. V lost 1 base and J 2 bases, leaving 13 bases between the germline ends. The CDR3 has 16 amino acids. CDR3 sequence: CASSVSVDGAYNEQFF. The CDR3 DNA sequence: TGTGCCAGCAGCGTATCGGTAGACGGGGCCTACAATGAGCAGTTCTTC.

V is TRBV19 and J is TRBJ2-7, with TRBD2 matching 10 bases. In germline, CDR1 is LNHDA, CDR2 SQIVND (reference sequence). With 5 bases clipped from V and 2 bases from J, the junction kept 3 bases outside the gene matches. The CDR3 totals 14 residues. The CDR3 here is CASSLGLAPYEQYF. The CDR3, as DNA: TGTGCCAGTAGTTTGGGACTAGCGCCCTACGAGCAGTACTTC.

The CDR3 nucleotides are TGTGCCAGCAGACTAAAACAGGGAAATGAGCAGTTCTTC. Its protein is CASRLKQGNEQFF. The chain combines TRBV6-6 with TRBJ2-1; TRBD1 is a possible D gene (6 bases). Trimming shortened V by 6 bases and J by 7 bases, and 13 bases separated the two germline ends. CDR3 size: 13 residues. The germline gives CDR1 MNHNY, CDR2 SVGAGI (reference sequence).

The chain recombines TRBV6-5 with TRBJ2-7; D may be TRBD2 (5 bases). The germline V gene encodes CDR1 MNHEY and CDR2 SVGAGI. The germline V and J ends were trimmed by 6 bases and 3 bases, with 15 bases remaining between them. CDR3 size: 14 residues. The CDR3 spells CASSSGIKNYEQYF. CDR3 in DNA: TGTGCCAGCAGCTCCGGGATAAAAAACTACGAGCAGTACTTC.

This chain uses TRBV5-1 with TRBJ1-1; D remains ambiguous. V lost 1 base and J 4 bases, leaving 14 bases between the germline ends. CDR1 is SGHRS and CDR2 is YFSETQ in the germline V gene. The length of the CDR3 is 15 residues. The CDR3 sequence is CASSLFGPAFTEAFF. In DNA form, the CDR3 reads TGCGCCAGCAGCTTGTTTGGCCCCGCTTTCACTGAAGCTTTCTTT.

The V gene is TRBV5-8, the J gene TRBJ1-3; D not certain. CDR1 SGHTS and CDR2 YDEGEE come from the germline V gene. The germline V and J ends were trimmed by 0 bases and 4 bases, with 8 bases remaining between them. This CDR3 region has 14 residues. The chain's CDR3 is CASSLAGSGNTIYF. CDR3 DNA sequence: TGTGCCAGCAGCTTGGCCGGTTCCGGAAACACCATATATTTT.

V and J are TRBV28 and TRBJ2-7, with D maybe TRBD1 (6 bases). The germline V and J ends were trimmed by 3 bases and 0 bases, with 9 bases remaining between them. The CDR3 loop spans 14 amino acids. Germline CDR1 MDHEN, CDR2 SYDVKM. The CDR3 nucleotides read TGTGCCAGCAGTTTTGTAGGGGGCTCCTACGAGCAGTACTTC. Its translation is CASSFVGGSYEQYF. The variable domain in full, completed from reference TRBV28 and TRBJ2-7, reads DVKVTQSSRYLVKRTGEKVFLECVQDMDHENMFWYRQDPGLGLRLIYFSYDVKMKEKGDIPEGYSVSREKKERFSLILESASTNQTSMYLCASSFVGGSYEQYFGPGTRLTVT.

The chain has TRBV5-8 and TRBJ2-7; possible D gene TRBD1, 6 bases. The CDR3 has 15 residues. The germline CDR1 and CDR2 sequences are SGHTS and YDEGEE. Trimming left V 4 bases short and J 5 bases short, with 19 bases between. CDR3 DNA: TGTGCCAGCAGCCCCTACGTCCAGGGGCGGGACGAGCAGTACTTC. Its translation is CASSPYVQGRDEQYF.

The rearrangement joins TRBV11-1 to TRBJ2-1; no clear D gene. Germline V gene sequence: CDR1 SGHAT, CDR2 FQDESV (reference sequence). The CDR3 totals 11 residues. V dropped 5 bases and J dropped 7 bases, with 6 bases sitting between them. CDR3 nucleotide sequence: TGTGCCAGCAGCCGACGAAATGAGCAGTTCTTC. Translated: CASSRRNEQFF.

The CDR3 is CASSPRGVDGYTF. The CDR3 DNA reads as TGTGCCAGCAGCCCGAGGGGGGTGGATGGCTACACCTTC. The genes are TRBV6-5 and TRBJ1-2, with D perhaps TRBD1 (6 bases). V dropped 6 bases and J dropped 6 bases, with 14 bases sitting between them. Germline loops: CDR1 MNHEY, CDR2 SVGAGI. The CDR3 runs to 13 residues.